Listed below are T cell receptor beta chains from one sample, sequenced in a study of blood T cell repertoires in COVID-19. Profiled with immunoSEQ multiplex PCR; TCRdb holds only in-frame clones, not every one. The data hold about 20,000 clones, with approximately 91% observed a single time. Sequences were obtained from peripheral blood. These receptors all stem from a man in his 70s with active COVID-19. Both conserved end residues are trimmed from each CDR3. The order of the fields is J gene, CDR3 length, V gene, CDR3 protein.

TRBJ1-3	12	TRBV3-1/TRBV3-2	ASSRGDSGNTIY
TRBJ2-1	15	TRBV30	AWIKPGQGRSYNEQF
TRBJ2-5	11	TRBV28	ASRAGGQETQY
TRBJ2-1	14	TRBV24-1	ATSDLQGLGGNEQF
TRBJ2-2	12	TRBV5-5	ASSLYRGAGELF
TRBJ1-6	12	TRBV7-8	ASSLGQGPSPLH
TRBJ1-1	11	TRBV30	ARRRTMNTEAF
TRBJ2-3	14	TRBV3-1/TRBV3-2	ASSQGFGGLADTQY
TRBJ2-3	13	TRBV28	ASRGEDSPTDTQY
TRBJ1-2	7	TRBV20-1	SAGTGLT
TRBJ2-7	12	TRBV27	ASSLLGAGYEQY
TRBJ1-1	10	TRBV2	ASSVMGPEAF
TRBJ2-3	11	TRBV10-1	ASSGRGADTQY
TRBJ1-2	11	TRBV6-5	ASSYGGQRGYT
TRBJ2-2	15	TRBV5-1	ASSAARGGLDTGELF
TRBJ2-5	14	TRBV7-9	ASSPTAGGIQETQY
TRBJ1-2	11	TRBV7-2	ASSPDRNYGYT
TRBJ2-3	13	TRBV19	ASSAPLSSWDTQY
TRBJ2-1	11	TRBV2	ASSNTRDTEQF
TRBJ2-5	14	TRBV11-3	ASSRRTSGGQETQY
TRBJ2-1	12	TRBV10-3	AISESRGLDEQF
TRBJ2-3	12	TRBV9	ASSGGQGTDTQY
TRBJ1-1	12	TRBV19	ASSPTAGNTEAF
TRBJ2-7	12	TRBV14	ASSLTAGPYEQY
TRBJ2-1	13	TRBV30	AWSVRHSSYNEQF
TRBJ1-2	12	TRBV4-1	ASSLLRADYGYT
TRBJ2-1	13	TRBV7-8	ASSGLAGDYNEQF
TRBJ1-2	12	TRBV11-2	ASRGWRQGNGYT
TRBJ1-6	12	TRBV10-3	ATKTGPYNSPLH
TRBJ2-1	13	TRBV11-2	ASSLVGSSYNEQF
TRBJ2-1	16	TRBV15	ATSRGLLAGGPSDEQF
TRBJ2-1	15	TRBV7-9	ASSLEGLAGGSNEQF
TRBJ2-2	14	TRBV12-5	ASGFFRTANTGELF
TRBJ2-2	14	TRBV5-1	ASGRETSGNTGELF
TRBJ2-2	12	TRBV9	ASSVEPGIGELF
TRBJ1-1	11	TRBV9	ASSVGIGTEAF
TRBJ2-3	15	TRBV5-4	ASSSPAQGRSTDTQY
TRBJ1-5	12	TRBV7-2	ASSLVAGDQPQH
TRBJ2-5	10	TRBV30	AWGGGQETQY